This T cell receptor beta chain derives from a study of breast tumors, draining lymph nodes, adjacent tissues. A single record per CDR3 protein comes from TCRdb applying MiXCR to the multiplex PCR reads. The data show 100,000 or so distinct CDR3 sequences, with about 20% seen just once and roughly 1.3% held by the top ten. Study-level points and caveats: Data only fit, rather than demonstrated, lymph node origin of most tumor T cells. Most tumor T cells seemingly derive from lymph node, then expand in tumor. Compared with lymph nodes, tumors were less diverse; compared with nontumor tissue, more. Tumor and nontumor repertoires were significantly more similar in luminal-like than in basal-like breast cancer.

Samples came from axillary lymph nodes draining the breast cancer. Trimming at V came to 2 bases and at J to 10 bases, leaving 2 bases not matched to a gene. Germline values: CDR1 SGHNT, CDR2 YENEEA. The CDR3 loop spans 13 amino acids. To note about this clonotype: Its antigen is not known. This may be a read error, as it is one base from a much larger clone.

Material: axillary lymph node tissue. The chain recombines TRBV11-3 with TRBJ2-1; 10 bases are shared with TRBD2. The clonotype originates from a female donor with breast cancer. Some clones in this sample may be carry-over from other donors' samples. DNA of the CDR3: TGTGCCAGCAGCTTACAACTAGCGGGGGAGCAGTTCTTC. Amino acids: CASSLQLAGEQFF. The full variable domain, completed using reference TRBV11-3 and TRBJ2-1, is EAGVVQSPRYKIIEKKQPVAFWCNPISGHNTLYWYLQNLGQGPELLIRYENEEAVDDSQLPKDRFSAERLKGVDSTLKIQPAELGDSAVYLCASSLQLAGEQFFGPGTRLTVL.